This T cell receptor beta chain was documented in a study of cytomegalovirus exposure and HLA in healthy donors. Trimming cost V 7 bases and J 7 bases, with 16 bases left between them. The CDR3 runs 13 residues. Germline lookup yields CDR1 MDHEN and CDR2 SYDVKM. Use of 60 Vbeta and 13 Jbeta primers characterized the PCR. Original analysis: Later, an analysis found roughly 80 million unique TCR beta chains, and around 12 million of these were shared. The data were produced by immunoSEQ multiplex PCR, yet TCRdb's version contains in-frame clones alone and is incomplete. The DNA gave D and trimming, while V, J and clone size come from that table. The sample holds about 150,000 clones, approximately 80% seen once.

The sample taken for sequencing was PBMCs. The sequence was collected from a woman in her thirties or forties in good health and CMV-seronegative. The V call is TRBV28, the J call TRBJ1-2; D may be TRBD1 (6 bases). CDR3 DNA sequence: TGTGCCAGCAAGACGAATGAGGGGGTTGGCTACACCTTC. Its protein product is CASKTNEGVGYTF.